A single T cell receptor (beta chain) is shown here with its context. Its antigen remains unidentified. No much larger clone is present one base from it, and per-base qualities are unavailable. Using the deep immunoSEQ assay, multiplex PCR amplified TCR CDR3 regions from genomic DNA. Extracted genomic DNA from each cell subset was distributed evenly across all wells of several immunoSEQ 96-well plates, and each plate was treated as a replicate. For sorted subsets, approximately 200 ng of genomic DNA, equivalent to about 30,000 T cell genomes, went into each replicate PCR. The purified libraries were quantified using a Qubit 3.0 fluorometer, sized with a Bioanalyzer 2100, and then quantified again using the KAPA Library Quantification kit. A separate single-read 150-cycle Illumina NextSeq 550 flow cell was used to sequence each immunoSEQ 96-well plate. The authors' pipeline ran thus. The immunoSEQ output contained only junctional sequences without quality scores, so filtering could not match that applied to full-length reads. To assign V/J genes and CDR3, sequences were annotated against IMGT germline references using PyIR, a Python wrapper for IgBLAST v1.9. Reads were removed for weak V/J assignments (E-value above 1e-6), missing CDR3, stop codons, out-of-frame junctions, or ambiguous translated residues. V3J clonotypes were defined as sequences sharing the same inferred V gene, J gene, and CDR3 amino acid sequence. To compute the percentage overlap between repertoires, the number of shared unique clonotypes was divided by the size of the smaller repertoire. Richness of each repertoire was evaluated using RTK rarefaction, the Chao1 estimator, and Recon v2.1 estimates of unobserved clonotypes. For all TCRbeta clonotypes obtained by the gDNA method from several donors, generation probabilities were computed with OLGA. TCRdb's version of the immuneACCESS table is confined to in-frame rearrangements and falls short of the full clone set. An unresolved V gene accounts for under half of the shortfall where checked; the remainder is of unknown origin. That table gives V, J and clone size, and the DNA gave D and trimming. This sample has roughly 680,000 clones in its table, and over 55% of those were observed once. Together, the top ten hold less than 2% of the sample.

These data belong to a study of shared clonotypes between healthy human individuals (dated by TCRdb to the early 2020s). For context, the study as a whole: A few men and a couple of women, aged 18 to 49 years, made up the cohort. Per donor, three plates each were used for CD4 naive and CD4 memory, two for CD8 naive, and one for CD8 memory. To estimate repertoire size and how much clonotype sharing occurs between individuals, the study deeply sequenced the blood TCR repertoires of several healthy adults. Different laboratories and diverse techniques were used to prepare libraries and sequence TCR repertoires, to increase sequencing depth and limit assay-specific biases. Each donor's leukapheresis produced roughly between roughly 0.9 and 8.9 billion PBMCs. The full study reports these points: Only blood was sampled, and tissue TCR repertoires likely differ from those in blood. Incomplete sequencing was indicated by rarefaction of sorted-subset datasets, despite the large sequencing depth. Because the study included a small number of donors, the genetic and exposure-history diversity represented was limited. Based on pairwise subsampling, the degree of clonotype sharing among donors was expected to be affected by sequencing depth. Estimated clonotype richness was generally larger for naive than for memory subsets. When a handful of donors were compared, the shared fraction of clonotypes was approximately 5% for naive CD4, about 4% for naive CD8, roughly 2.5% for memory CD4, and 0.3% to 0.5% for memory CD8. Compared with non-shared clonotypes, the clonotypes found in all four sorted-subset donors had higher generation probabilities.

The donors were healthy, HIV-negative adults with no recently reported acute infections or vaccinations. All donors were Caucasian adults living in Nashville, Tennessee, USA. CD4+ T cells were enriched by magnetic negative selection, after which naive cells were positively selected on CD45RA and the negative fraction was taken as the memory subset. Blood was obtained by leukapheresis, after which PBMCs were separated by Ficoll-Histopaque density gradient centrifugation and cryopreserved in liquid nitrogen vapor phase. Analytical flow cytometry was used to check the purity and quantity of each magnetically sorted T cell population. From each sorted fraction, genomic DNA was isolated and quantified by UV absorbance on a Nanodrop 2000c. Trimming takes 3 bases off V and 9 bases off J; junction bases not matched to a gene: 12. The germline V gene sets CDR1 to MGHDK and CDR2 to SYGVNS. The CDR3 covers 16 residues, taking in both the cysteine and the phenylalanine. Only CDR3 DNA is held: 48 bases, read in frame from base 1.

The TCR comes from a woman aged 25 to 39 in good health. Sequences were obtained from memory CD4+ T cells sorted from blood. The cell subset or site label, as the study defines it: CD45RA-negative fraction. This receptor chain uses TRBV25-1 and TRBJ2-2; a stretch of 8 junction bases matches TRBD1. The DNA sequence follows: TGTGCCAGCAGTGAGGGTTCAGGGGGCGTTTATTGGGAGCTGTTTTTT. Its protein reads: CASSEGSGGVYWELFF.